This T cell receptor (beta chain) stems from a study of blood T cell repertoires in COVID-19. The overall study: Sites across the United States, Italy and Spain contributed samples from acute and convalescent COVID-19. Sources were T cells, B-cell-depleted T cells, or PBMCs; the material itself was cDNA or gDNA.

In the study's own analysis: Amplification from reference gene primers served as the basis for estimated nucleated cell counts. The protocol was immunoSEQ multiplex PCR, while the TCRdb copy is restricted to in-frame clones and leaves out a portion. Clone size and the V and J calls come from that table; the DNA yielded D and trimming. This sample has roughly 150,000 clones, with about 83% found just once. The origin of this receptor is a man between 65 and 85 years old who had recovered from COVID-19. Sequencing was performed on peripheral blood.

The CDR3 loop reads CASTVRVTNEQFF. The DNA of the CDR3 is TGTGCCAGCACGGTGAGGGTCACCAATGAGCAGTTCTTC. This sequence joins TRBV7-2 and TRBJ2-1; TRBD2 is a possible D gene (5 bases). The CDR3 is 13 residues long. The germline V and J ends were trimmed by 7 bases and 6 bases, with 13 bases remaining between them. Germline CDR1 and CDR2: SGHTA and FQGNSA.